This is a list of T cell receptor beta chains from one sample in a study of cytomegalovirus exposure and HLA in healthy donors. Generated by immunoSEQ multiplex PCR, the TCRdb table keeps only in-frame clones and is missing some. The data contain 85,000 to 100,000 clones, around four fifths of them singletons. Sequencing was carried out using PBMCs. Source of these receptors: a man between 50 and 59 years old in good health and CMV-seropositive. Both conserved end residues are part of each CDR3. A D gene is named only where the DNA matches it firmly.

16	TRBV7-9	TRBJ1-4	NA	CASSPLLGRGGEKLFF
16	TRBV11-2	TRBJ2-1	TRBD2	CASSLGPGLANHEQFF
13	TRBV5-6	TRBJ1-6	NA	CASQGAGNSPLHF
15	TRBV7-2	TRBJ1-3	NA	CASSLDRTSGNTIYF
17	TRBV7-9	TRBJ2-5	NA	CASSLGASAGTQETQYF
14	TRBV6-5	TRBJ2-7	TRBD1	CASSRMGQGSEQYF
16	TRBV28	TRBJ1-3	TRBD1	CASSLDRGTSGNTIYF
19	TRBV4-2	TRBJ2-1	TRBD1	CASSQDSEGAPSSYNEQFF
15	TRBV29-1	TRBJ1-1	TRBD1	CSVEDLGTVNTEAFF
16	TRBV9	TRBJ2-1	TRBD2	CASSVGSGGPLREQFF
15	TRBV5-1	TRBJ1-6	TRBD1	CASSAGQDSLSPLHF
13	TRBV4-2	TRBJ1-1	NA	CASSQDKNTEAFF
14	TRBV19	TRBJ2-7	TRBD1	CASRLTGGSAEQYF
14	TRBV7-2	TRBJ2-1	TRBD2	CASRATRAGDEQFF
15	TRBV4-3	TRBJ1-1	NA	CASSPRIGGDTEAFF
16	TRBV27	TRBJ2-5	TRBD2	CASRGTSGGAKKTQYF
16	TRBV7-6	TRBJ2-7	TRBD1	CASSHMVAGGEHEQYF
15	TRBV19	TRBJ1-5	NA	CASRHRVDSNQPQHF
14	TRBV5-1	NA	NA	CASSSRDILYEQYF
13	TRBV4-3	TRBJ2-7	NA	CASSPGHSYEQYF
14	TRBV30	TRBJ1-1	NA	CAWSVYGGAAEAFF
13	TRBV6-5	TRBJ1-2	NA	CASSTPPFGSYTF
14	TRBV2	TRBJ1-2	TRBD1	CASRGTGALYGYTF
13	TRBV30	TRBJ1-6	NA	CAWSVQGNSPLHF
12	TRBV5-1	TRBJ2-5	NA	CASSWEQETQYF
15	TRBV6-1	TRBJ2-5	TRBD1	CASSEEAGGFGTQYF
15	TRBV11-2	TRBJ2-7	NA	CASSFLQGSPYEQYF
12	TRBV12-5	TRBJ1-1	NA	CASGWTNTEAFF